This TCR beta chain comes out of a study of T-cell reconstitution after alpha-beta-depleted transplantation in children. General observations from the study: Reportedly, only several hundred clones from non-depleted graft cells drove alpha-beta T-cell counts at about two months. Newly generated T cells supplied most T-cell counts and diversity one year post-transplant.

Germline CDR1 is LNHNV and CDR2 is YYDKDF (reference sequence). This CDR3 has 16 amino acids. V was trimmed by 0 bases and J by 4 bases, leaving 13 bases between them. This clonotype was picked up many times. Its antigen is undetermined. The authors prepared the TCRbeta library with unique molecular identifiers. From the PCR reads, TCRdb called clonotypes with MiXCR, one entry per CDR3 protein. The table has some 300,000 distinct CDR3 sequences, roughly 7.8% seen once. V is TRBV15 and J is TRBJ2-1, with D possibly matching TRBD2 (5 bases). Sequences were derived from peripheral blood, sampled 360 days after TCRalphabeta/CD19-depleted stem cell transplant. The source is a female patient aged 2 to 10 who had a stem cell transplant for Fanconi anemia, so the T cells may come from the graft donor. The CDR3 is CATSRERVTVYNEQFF. Written as DNA, the CDR3 is TGTGCCACCAGCAGAGAGCGGGTAACAGTGTACAATGAGCAGTTCTTC.